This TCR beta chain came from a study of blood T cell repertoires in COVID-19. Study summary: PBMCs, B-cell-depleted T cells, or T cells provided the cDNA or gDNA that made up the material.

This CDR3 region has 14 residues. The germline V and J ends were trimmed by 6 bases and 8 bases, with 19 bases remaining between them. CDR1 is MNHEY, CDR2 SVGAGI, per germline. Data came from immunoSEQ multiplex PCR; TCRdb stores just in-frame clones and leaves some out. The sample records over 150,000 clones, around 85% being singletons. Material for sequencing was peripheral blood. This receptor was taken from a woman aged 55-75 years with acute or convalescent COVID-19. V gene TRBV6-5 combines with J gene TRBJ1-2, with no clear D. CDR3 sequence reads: CASSKDGVPGGYTF. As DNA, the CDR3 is TGTGCCAGCAGCAAAGACGGGGTACCGGGAGGCTACACCTTC.